The source of this TCR beta chain is a study of blood T cell repertoires in COVID-19. Assay used: immunoSEQ multiplex PCR; TCRdb lists only in-frame clones, some missing. The sample has a few hundred thousand clones, around nine tenths seen once. This CDR3 spans 12 amino acids. Trimming pared 10 bases from V and 3 bases from J, leaving 12 bases between. Germline CDR1 reads SNHLY; CDR2 reads FYNNEI. The sequenced sample consisted of peripheral blood. V and J are TRBV2 and TRBJ1-2, with D perhaps TRBD1 (6 bases). This clonotype was sampled from a woman between 65 and 79 years old with COVID-19, enrolled during active disease. The chain's CDR3 is CATQRQDYGYTF. For the CDR3, the DNA is TGTGCCACCCAGAGACAGGACTATGGCTACACCTTC.